The present TCR beta chain was sequenced within a study of T-cell reconstitution after alpha-beta-depleted transplantation in children. As for this clonotype: A single base separates this from a much larger clone, so it may be a read error.

A TCRbeta library incorporating unique molecular identifiers was prepared. MiXCR was run by TCRdb on the PCR reads, yielding one entry per CDR3 protein. This sample has roughly 500,000 distinct CDR3 sequences, with roughly 33% found just once. The CDR3 is made up of 13 amino acids. V was clipped by 0 bases and J by 1 base, with 4 bases between them. CDR1 and CDR2 (germline): SGDLS, YYNGEE. The sample consisted of PBMCs from the stem cell graft donor, taken from the stem cell graft. The V call is TRBV9, the J call TRBJ2-5; no clear D gene. The source of this sequence is a human donor who donated a stem cell graft to a child with aplastic anemia. Written as DNA, the CDR3 is TGTGCCAGCAGCGTAGCCCTCCAAGAGACCCAGTACTTC. It codes for CASSVALQETQYF. The full variable domain, rest sourced from reference TRBV9 and TRBJ2-5, is DSGVTQTPKHLITATGQRVTLRCSPRSGDLSVYWYQQSLDQGLQFLIQYYNGEERAKGNILERFSAQQFPDLHSELNLSSLELGDSALYFCASSVALQETQYFGPGTRLLVL.